A selection of T cell receptor beta chains follows, all from one sample in a study of human T cells and chemical hapten exposure. TCRdb re-analysed the RACE reads in MiXCR, keeping a single row per CDR3 protein. The table includes 150,000 to 200,000 distinct CDR3 sequences, about 20% detected once. Sequenced material: whole blood, taken in connection with sensitization to the hapten diphenylcyclopropenone (DPC). The receptor source for this set is a woman aged 50 to 60 with alopecia areata. Some clones in this sample may be carry-over from other donors' samples. Each CDR3 is given with its conserved first and last residue. The order of the fields is J gene, V gene, D gene, clone size, CDR3 DNA, CDR3 protein. The D gene is left open where the match is weak. Only part of the rows carry a size: once, few, many, or a class if the clone is expanded.

>TRBJ2-7|TRBV29-1|-|many
TGCAGCGTTGAAGATCCCGGCGTCTCCTACGAGCAGTACTTC
CSVEDPGVSYEQYF
>TRBJ2-3|TRBV11-2|-|once
TGTGCCAGCAGCTTAGGCTCCCCCCGAGCGACAGATACGCAGTATTTT
CASSLGSPRATDTQYF
>TRBJ2-1|TRBV7-2|-|-
TGTGCCAGCAGCGCCTCAAGGATTAACAATGAGCAGTTCTTC
CASSASRINNEQFF
>TRBJ1-1|TRBV6-1|-|-
TGTGCCAGCAGTGAAGGGAGCAGCTACACTGAAGCTTTCTTT
CASSEGSSYTEAFF
>TRBJ2-3|TRBV20-1|-|-
TGCAGTGCCCAAGGGGCCACTAGGGGCAGCGGGAGCACAGATACGCAGTATTTT
CSAQGATRGSGSTDTQYF
>TRBJ1-1|TRBV9|-|few
TGTGCCAGCAGCAAGATAGCGGGACTTAACACTGAAGCTTTCTTT
CASSKIAGLNTEAFF
>TRBJ2-1|TRBV6-1|-|few
TGTGCCAGCAGCCACCTCGCGGGGTCGAGCTCCTACAATGAGCAGTTCTTC
CASSHLAGSSSYNEQFF
>TRBJ2-3|TRBV5-1|TRBD1|few
TGCGCCAGCAGCGTACGGCCGGGACAGGGCACAGATACGCAGTATTTT
CASSVRPGQGTDTQYF
>TRBJ2-7|TRBV5-1|-|once
TGCGCCAGCAGCTTGCCGGTCGGGGTCTCCTACGAGCAGTACTTC
CASSLPVGVSYEQYF
>TRBJ2-2|TRBV10-1|-|once
TGCGCCAGCAGTGAGAGGGCCGTATACGGGGAGCTGTTTTTT
CASSERAVYGELFF
>TRBJ1-1|TRBV29-1|-|few
TGCAGCGCGACAGAGAACACTGAAGCTTTCTTT
CSATENTEAFF
>TRBJ2-7|TRBV10-3|-|once
TGTGCCATCAGTGAGTCAGCCGGCAAAGGGTACGAGCAGTACTTC
CAISESAGKGYEQYF
>TRBJ2-5|TRBV12-3/TRBV12-4|-|many
TGTGCCAGCAGTTTGAACAGGAAAGAGACCCAGTACTTC
CASSLNRKETQYF
>TRBJ1-2|TRBV5-6|TRBD1|many
TGTGCCAGCAGCGGGACAGGCCTAAACTATGGCTACACCTTC
CASSGTGLNYGYTF
>TRBJ2-7|TRBV3-1|TRBD2|few
TGTGCCAGCAGCACCGCGAGCGGGAGGGCCTACGAGCAGTACTTC
CASSTASGRAYEQYF
>TRBJ2-5|TRBV10-2|-|-
TGCGCCAGCAGTCTCGAAAAGGAGACCCAGTACTTC
CASSLEKETQYF
>TRBJ1-6|TRBV7-2|-|few
TGTGCCACCCAACTGGGCCCGTACTTCGGTTCACCCCTCCACTTT
CATQLGPYFGSPLHF
>TRBJ2-3|TRBV20-1|-|-
TGCAGTGCTCGACAGCGAAGCACAGATACGCAGTATTTT
CSARQRSTDTQYF
>TRBJ2-5|TRBV5-1|TRBD2|-
TGCGCCAGCAGCCGGGGACTAGCGGCAACGGAAGGTTGGGAGACCCAGTACTTC
CASSRGLAATEGWETQYF
>TRBJ1-4|TRBV27|-|many
TGTGCCAGCAGTTTATCCGGCCAGGGTTTTGAAAAACTGTTTTTT
CASSLSGQGFEKLFF
>TRBJ1-3|TRBV7-9|-|-
TGTGCCAGCAGCCTATGGACAGACTCTGGAAACACCATATATTTT
CASSLWTDSGNTIYF
>TRBJ2-7|TRBV5-6|-|-
TGTGCCAGCAGCTTTGACGGAGTCTACGAGCAGTACTTC
CASSFDGVYEQYF
>TRBJ1-2|TRBV29-1|-|-
TGCAGCGTCGGGGGACTGACCCATGGCTACACCTTC
CSVGGLTHGYTF
>TRBJ1-1|TRBV6-5|-|-
TGTGCCAGCAGGTATACCTTGAACACTGAAGCTTTCTTT
CASRYTLNTEAFF
>TRBJ2-7|TRBV5-1|TRBD1|few
TGCGCCAGCAGCTCCCGACAGGGGATTAACTACGAGCAGTACTTC
CASSSRQGINYEQYF
>TRBJ2-7|TRBV20-1|TRBD2|-
TGCAGTGCTAGAGATGGGCGGGAGGGGTCCTACGAGCAGTACTTC
CSARDGREGSYEQYF
>TRBJ2-3|TRBV7-2|-|-
TGTGCCAGCAAGGACAGAGGAGGCACAGATACGCAGTATTTT
CASKDRGGTDTQYF
>TRBJ2-1|TRBV12-5|TRBD1|many
TGTGCTAGTGGTTTGACTTCGGGACAGGGGATTAATGAGCAGTTCTTC
CASGLTSGQGINEQFF
>TRBJ2-1|TRBV6-2/TRBV6-3|TRBD2|-
TGTGCCAGCTTTGGGGGACTAGCGGGATCCTATCCCTCCTACAATGAGCAGTTCTTC
CASFGGLAGSYPSYNEQFF
>TRBJ2-3|TRBV29-1|TRBD2|few
TGCAGCGTTGAAAGGCTAGCGGTTGGAGAAACGCAGTATTTT
CSVERLAVGETQYF
>TRBJ2-1|TRBV5-1|TRBD2|many
TGCGCCAGCAGCGCCCAACTAGCGGCCAATGAGCAGTTCTTC
CASSAQLAANEQFF
>TRBJ1-6|TRBV9|-|few
TGTGCCAGCTCCCTTACCGACCAAGGGCGTTCACCCCTCCACTTT
CASSLTDQGRSPLHF
>TRBJ2-5|TRBV29-1|-|-
TGCAGCGTTTCCTCCACACGGGTGGGAGAGACCCAGTACTTC
CSVSSTRVGETQYF
>TRBJ1-1|TRBV3-1|-|few
TGTGCCAGCAGCCAAGGGGCACCCACTGAAGCTTTCTTT
CASSQGAPTEAFF
>TRBJ1-2|TRBV11-1|TRBD1|few
TGTGCCAGCAGCTTTCGGACAGGGACTGGCTACACCTTC
CASSFRTGTGYTF
>TRBJ2-5|TRBV5-6|-|-
TGTGCCAGCAGCTTGTTGAACTCGGGGGAGACCCAGTACTTC
CASSLLNSGETQYF
>TRBJ2-5|TRBV6-5|-|-
TGTGCCAGCAGTCTCCTGGGCAGCCAAGAGACCCAGTACTTC
CASSLLGSQETQYF
>TRBJ2-3|TRBV28|-|-
TGTGCCAGTAATCCAAACCCGGGCACAGATACGCAGTATTTT
CASNPNPGTDTQYF
>TRBJ2-7|TRBV20-1|TRBD2|-
TGCAGTGCTGGGCGACTAGCGGGAGTTGGGTCCGAGCAGTACTTC
CSAGRLAGVGSEQYF
>TRBJ2-3|TRBV5-4|-|-
TGTGCCAGCAGCTTGGGCCCTCTTTCGGGCCGCACAGATACGCAGTATTTT
CASSLGPLSGRTDTQYF
>TRBJ1-4|TRBV29-1|-|few
TGCAGCGTCCTTTTGATGGGGCTTAGGGAAAAACTGTTTTTT
CSVLLMGLREKLFF
>TRBJ1-3|TRBV9|-|-
TGTGCCAGCAGCGTAGCGAGCTCTGGAAACACCATATATTTT
CASSVASSGNTIYF
>TRBJ1-1|TRBV6-5|TRBD1|-
TGTGCCAGCAGTCAGTACAGGGGCGCTGAAGCTTTCTTT
CASSQYRGAEAFF
>TRBJ2-1|TRBV18|TRBD1|-
TGTGCCAGCTCACCACGAACCGGGACAGGGTTGTTCTTC
CASSPRTGTGLFF
>TRBJ2-3|TRBV10-3|-|few
TGTGCCATCAGTGTGTGGCAGGGGACAGATACGCAGTATTTT
CAISVWQGTDTQYF
>TRBJ2-7|TRBV20-1|TRBD1|-
TGCAGTGCGCTGGGACAGGGGGTTAACGAGCAGTACTTC
CSALGQGVNEQYF
>TRBJ2-6|TRBV6-4|-|-
TGTGCCAGCAGTGCAAAGTCTGGGGCCAACGTCCTGACTTTC
CASSAKSGANVLTF
>TRBJ1-4|TRBV10-3|-|-
TGTGCCATCAGGGATACGGGGGACGAAAATGAAAAACTGTTTTTT
CAIRDTGDENEKLFF
>TRBJ2-2|TRBV3-1|-|-
TGTGCCGCGAGGAGGGACCTCACCGGGGAGCTGTTTTTT
CAARRDLTGELFF
>TRBJ1-1|TRBV7-9|-|-
TGTGCCAGCAGTGGTGGCTCGAGGGACACTGAAGCTTTCTTT
CASSGGSRDTEAFF
>TRBJ2-7|TRBV11-2|TRBD1|many
TGTGCCAGCAGCCGGGGACAGGCCTACGAGCAGTACTTC
CASSRGQAYEQYF
>TRBJ2-5|TRBV5-1|TRBD1|-
TGCGCCAGCAGCTCACAGGGGGAAGAGACCCAGTACTTC
CASSSQGEETQYF
>TRBJ2-1|TRBV11-1|-|many
TGTGCCAGCAGCTTAGCAGGGGGTTTCTACAATGAGCAGTTCTTC
CASSLAGGFYNEQFF
>TRBJ2-7|TRBV10-3|TRBD1|-
TGTGCCATGGGACAGGGGGAGTACGAGCAGTACTTC
CAMGQGEYEQYF